The 27 T cell receptor beta chains below all came from one sample that was sequenced in a study of blood T cell repertoires in COVID-19. Repertoires were generated with immunoSEQ multiplex PCR, while TCRdb's copy carries only in-frame clones and drops some. The table shows approximately 260,000 clones, with roughly nine tenths occurring only once. The sample consisted of peripheral blood. Receptors originate from a man aged 18 to 29 with active or convalescent COVID-19.

The chain recombines TRBV7-9 with TRBJ1-2; TRBD1 matches at 8 bases. CDR1 SEHNR and CDR2 FQNEAQ come from the germline V gene (reference sequence). The CDR3 sequence is 14 residues long. Trimming removed 7 bases from V and 7 bases from J; junction bases left unmatched: 11. The CDR3 protein is CASTPDRVGSGYTF. The CDR3, as DNA: TGTGCCAGCACCCCGGACAGGGTAGGATCTGGCTACACCTTC.

This clone came up once. The J gene is TRBJ1-5, the V gene TRBV24-1; unclear D gene. The germline V gene encodes CDR1 KGHDR and CDR2 SFDVKD. Between the trimmed V and J ends, which lost 7 bases and 7 bases, there was a span of 13 bases. This CDR3 is built from 13 residues. DNA for the CDR3: TGTGCCACCAGCCGGGGTCTCTGGCAGCCCCAGCATTTT. It is translated as CATSRGLWQPQHF.

The chain joins TRBV7-2 to TRBJ2-1; 8 nucleotides line up with TRBD2. The CDR3 is 14 amino acids. J lost 10 bases, V lost 5 bases, and 10 bases had no gene match. Germline V lookup: CDR1 SGHTA, CDR2 FQGNSA. CDR3 nucleotides: TGTGCCAGCAGCCCGGGACTAGAAGGCTACGAGCAGTTCTTC. Amino acid sequence: CASSPGLEGYEQFF.

CDR3 region: CASSLWTGDTEAFF. As DNA, the CDR3 is TGCGCCAGCAGCTTATGGACAGGGGACACTGAAGCTTTCTTT. The genes are TRBV5-1 and TRBJ1-1; TRBD1 aligns across 9 bases. Germline CDR1 and CDR2: SGHRS and YFSETQ. J was trimmed by 3 bases and V by 2 bases; bases with no gene match: 2. CDR3 length: 14 residues.

This chain connects TRBV6-2 or TRBV6-3 to TRBJ2-7; 8 nucleotides match TRBD2. CDR1 and CDR2 from the germline V gene are MNHEY and SVGEGT. This CDR3 is 16 amino acids long. J was trimmed by 1 base and V by 4 bases; bases with no gene match: 9. CDR3 loop: CASSFPERERSYEQYF. For the CDR3, the DNA is TGTGCCAGCAGTTTCCCCGAGCGGGAGCGGTCCTACGAGCAGTACTTC.

V is TRBV24-1 and J is TRBJ1-2; D is unresolved. This CDR3 has 14 residues. Germline V gene sequence: CDR1 KGHDR, CDR2 SFDVKD. Between the trimmed V and J ends, which lost 2 bases and 7 bases, there was a span of 13 bases. CDR3 loop: CATSDWQVFRGYTF. In nucleotides, the CDR3 is TGTGCCACCAGTGATTGGCAGGTTTTTCGTGGCTACACCTTC.

The J gene is TRBJ2-5, the V gene TRBV18; 9 positions agree with TRBD1. The CDR3 is made up of 14 amino acids. The V gene's germline CDR1 is KGHSH and CDR2 LQKENI. The trim removed 6 bases at V and 1 base at J, leaving 3 bases unmatched. The CDR3, as DNA: TGTGCCAGCTCGACGACAGGGGGCCAAGAGACCCAGTACTTC. Translating it yields CASSTTGGQETQYF.

This rearrangement joins TRBV7-9 to TRBJ2-3, with D uncertain. CDR3 size: 10 residues. Germline V gene sequence: CDR1 SEHNR, CDR2 FQNEAQ (reference sequence). With 6 bases removed from V and 6 bases from J, the gap between germline ends came to 4 bases. The CDR3 protein is CASSGDTQYF. In DNA form, the CDR3 reads TGTGCCAGCAGTGGCGATACGCAGTATTTT. The entire variable domain, with the rest obtained from reference TRBV7-9 and TRBJ2-3, is as follows: DTGVSQNPRHKITKRGQNVTFRCDPISEHNRLYWYRQTLGQGPEFLTYFQNEAQLEKSRLLSDRFSAERPKGSFSTLEIQRTEQGDSAMYLCASSGDTQYFGPGTRLTVL.

The gene calls are TRBV6-2 or TRBV6-3 and TRBJ1-4; 7 bases are shared with TRBD1. Germline V lookup: CDR1 MNHEY, CDR2 SVGEGT. The junction had 6 bases not matched to a gene; V was cut back by 5 bases and J by 0 bases. This CDR3 has 16 amino acids. The CDR3 is CASSQGTAATNEKLFF. CDR3 sequence (DNA): TGTGCCAGCAGTCAAGGGACAGCCGCAACTAATGAAAAACTGTTTTTT.

This chain uses TRBV19 with TRBJ1-5; TRBD1 aligns across 12 bases. V shed 5 bases and J 4 bases; nucleotides not matched to a gene: 12. The CDR3 runs to 18 residues. Per germline, CDR1 LNHDA and CDR2 SQIVND (reference sequence). The CDR3 reads CASSSDRDRGLINQPQHF. The CDR3 coding sequence is TGTGCCAGTAGTTCCGACCGGGACAGGGGGCTTATTAATCAGCCCCAGCATTTT.

The chain is built from TRBV5-5 and TRBJ1-2, with 7 bases that match TRBD1. The CDR3 sequence is 14 residues long. Trimming removed 4 bases from V and 4 bases from J; junction bases left unmatched: 7. Germline lookup yields CDR1 SGHKS and CDR2 YYEKEE (reference sequence). The CDR3 sequence: CASSPQGDFYGYTF. DNA for the CDR3: TGTGCCAGCAGCCCGCAGGGGGATTTCTATGGCTACACCTTC.

The genes are TRBV30 and TRBJ2-5; a weak D match, TRBD2 (6 bases). V was trimmed by 5 bases and J by 3 bases, leaving 13 bases between them. CDR1 GTSNPN and CDR2 SVGIG come from the germline V gene (reference sequence). CDR3 length: 13 residues. The CDR3 is CAWSRPGEETQYF. The DNA of the CDR3 is TGTGCCTGGTCACGACCGGGGGAAGAGACCCAGTACTTC.

The V gene is TRBV5-6, the J gene TRBJ2-7, with a weak D call TRBD2 (6 bases). Deletions cut 2 bases from V and 3 bases from J, with 15 bases between. This CDR3 is built from 15 residues. Germline V gene sequence: CDR1 SGHDT, CDR2 YYEEEE. The CDR3 reads CASSFLSSGYYEQYF. As DNA, the CDR3 is TGTGCCAGCAGCTTCCTCAGTAGCGGCTACTACGAGCAGTACTTC.

The CDR3 reads CASSVRETGYTF. In nucleotides, the CDR3 is TGTGCCAGCAGCGTTAGAGAAACCGGCTACACCTTC. V is TRBV5-6 and J is TRBJ1-2, with no clear D. CDR1 is SGHDT, CDR2 YYEEEE, per germline. This CDR3 spans 12 amino acids. V lost 4 bases and J lost 8, with 12 bases in between.

The chain carries TRBV5-4 and TRBJ2-3, with a tentative D call TRBD2 (6 bases). The V end was cut by 3 bases, the J end by 0 bases, with 20 bases between. The CDR3 length is 18 residues. CDR1 and CDR2 (germline): SGHNT, YYREEE (reference sequence). The CDR3 coding sequence is TGTGCCAGCAGCTCCACTGGAAATAGCGGCCCTAGCACAGATACGCAGTATTTT. Its translation: CASSSTGNSGPSTDTQYF.

J is TRBJ2-7 and V is TRBV11-3; 9 positions agree with TRBD1. Trimming cost V 5 bases and J 6 bases; bases outside gene matches: 8. The V gene's germline CDR1 is SGHNT and CDR2 YENEEA. The CDR3 loop spans 14 amino acids. The CDR3 region has the DNA TGTGCCAGCAGCCCAAACAGGGGGCAAGGCGAGCAGTACTTC. Protein sequence: CASSPNRGQGEQYF.

V usage is TRBV5-1 and J usage is TRBJ1-3; possibly TRBD1 for D (5 bases). Germline loops: CDR1 SGHRS, CDR2 YFSETQ. CDR3 length: 16 amino acids. V lost 4 bases, J lost 0 bases, and 14 bases lay in between. In DNA, the CDR3 is TGCGCCAGCAGCCCGGACACGCTAGTCTCTGGAAACACCATATATTTT. Its protein is CASSPDTLVSGNTIYF.

This chain joins TRBV7-2 and TRBJ2-7; D uncertain. Germline V lookup: CDR1 SGHTA, CDR2 FQGNSA. This CDR3 contains 14 residues. V lost 5 bases and J 7 bases, leaving 18 bases between the germline ends. The CDR3: CASSKEAPLREQYF. The DNA of the CDR3 is TGTGCCAGCAGCAAAGAGGCACCCCTACGGGAGCAGTACTTC.

This chain uses TRBV29-1 with TRBJ2-3; 9 bases are a match to TRBD1. The V segment lost 3 bases and the J segment 2 bases; nucleotides outside the gene matches: 6. Looked up from germline, CDR1 is SQVTM and CDR2 is ANQGSEA. There are 15 residues in the CDR3. In DNA, the CDR3 is TGCAGCGTTGATGGACAGGGGTACACCACAGATACGCAGTATTTT. Its translation is CSVDGQGYTTDTQYF.

The chain carries TRBV27 and TRBJ1-4; D is unclear. This CDR3 comprises 15 residues. Trimming left V 9 bases short and J 7 bases short, with 21 bases between. The V gene's germline CDR1 is MNHEY and CDR2 SMNVEV (reference sequence). The chain's CDR3 is CASPLSRGRREKLFF. In DNA form, the CDR3 reads TGTGCCAGTCCCCTGAGTCGCGGGAGGCGTGAAAAACTGTTTTTT.

V usage is TRBV28 and J usage is TRBJ2-7; tentatively, D is TRBD1 (6 bases). Trimming removed 4 bases from V and 2 bases from J, with 21 bases in between. The CDR3 extends over 17 amino acids. Germline V lookup: CDR1 MDHEN, CDR2 SYDVKM. The CDR3 sequence is CASSSHTGTSLPYEQYF. CDR3 in DNA: TGTGCCAGCAGTTCTCATACCGGGACATCACTCCCCTACGAGCAGTACTTC.

The chain carries TRBV12-3 or TRBV12-4 and TRBJ1-2; D is undetermined. The CDR3 spans 11 residues. Deletions cut 7 bases from V and 3 bases from J, with 6 bases between. This CDR3 is CASTSYYGYTF. As DNA, the CDR3 is TGTGCCAGCACCAGTTACTATGGCTACACCTTC.

The V gene is TRBV3-1 (or the pseudogene TRBV3-2), the J gene TRBJ2-5; no reliable D call. Trimming shortened V by 0 bases and J by 4 bases, and 12 bases separated the two germline ends. CDR3 length: 15 residues. From germline, CDR1 is LGHDT and CDR2 YNNKEL (reference sequence). The DNA for the CDR3 is TGTGCCAGCAGCCAAGAAGAATATCTCAGAGAGACCCAGTACTTC. It is translated as CASSQEEYLRETQYF.

Only a few counts were recorded for this clone. Written as DNA, the CDR3 is TGTGCCAGCAGTGCCGGGGGCACCGGGGAGCTGTTTTTT. This gives the protein CASSAGGTGELFF. This rearrangement joins TRBV25-1 to TRBJ2-2, with D perhaps TRBD2 (6 bases). The CDR3 covers 13 residues. Trimming took off 4 bases at V and 4 bases at J, with 7 bases between the two ends. The germline CDR1 and CDR2 sequences are MGHDK and SYGVNS.

The chain has TRBV5-1 and TRBJ2-7; D unclear. The CDR3 length is 13 residues. Germline values: CDR1 SGHRS, CDR2 YFSETQ. V dropped 2 bases and J dropped 6 bases, with 12 bases sitting between them. The CDR3 coding sequence is TGCGCCAGCAGCTTTACAGACGGTAGCGAGCAGTACTTC. This translates into CASSFTDGSEQYF.

The chain joins TRBV7-2 to TRBJ2-1; TRBD2 matches 14 bases. The germline V gene encodes CDR1 SGHTA and CDR2 FQGNSA. CDR3 length: 18 residues. Unmatched junction bases numbered 13, after V lost 4 bases and J lost 8 bases. The chain's CDR3 is CASSSTPGLAGVMDEQFF. CDR3 DNA: TGTGCCAGCAGCTCAACTCCGGGACTAGCGGGAGTAATGGATGAGCAGTTCTTC.

This clone was counted only a few times. The chain combines TRBV4-1 with TRBJ1-1; D is possibly TRBD1 (6 bases). V was trimmed by 5 bases and J by 8 bases, leaving 21 bases between them. This CDR3 comprises 15 residues. The germline V gene has CDR1 MGHRA and CDR2 YSYEKL. CDR3 region: CASSLGGGRPWEAFF. The CDR3 coding sequence is TGCGCCAGCAGCTTAGGGGGGGGGCGACCATGGGAAGCTTTCTTT.